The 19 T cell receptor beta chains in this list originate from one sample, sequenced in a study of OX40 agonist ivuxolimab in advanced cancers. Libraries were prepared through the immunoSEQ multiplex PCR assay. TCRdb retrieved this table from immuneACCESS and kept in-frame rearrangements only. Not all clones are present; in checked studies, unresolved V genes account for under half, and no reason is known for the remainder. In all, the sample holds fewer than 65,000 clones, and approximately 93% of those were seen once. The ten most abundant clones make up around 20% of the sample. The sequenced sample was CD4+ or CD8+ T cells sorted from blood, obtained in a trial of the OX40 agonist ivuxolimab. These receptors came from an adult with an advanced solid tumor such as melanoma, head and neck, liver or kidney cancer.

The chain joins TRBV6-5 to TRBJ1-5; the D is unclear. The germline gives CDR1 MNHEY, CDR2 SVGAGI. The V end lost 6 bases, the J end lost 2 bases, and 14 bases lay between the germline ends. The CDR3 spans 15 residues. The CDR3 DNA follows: TGTGCCAGCAGCCTCGAGGCGGCCCGCAATCAGCCCCAGCATTTT. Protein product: CASSLEAARNQPQHF.

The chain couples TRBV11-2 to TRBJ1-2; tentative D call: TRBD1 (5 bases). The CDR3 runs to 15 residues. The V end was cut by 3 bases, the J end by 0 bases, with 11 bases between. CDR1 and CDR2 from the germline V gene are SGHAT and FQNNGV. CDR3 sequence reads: CASSFLGGANYGYTF. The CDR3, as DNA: TGTGCCAGCAGCTTCCTTGGAGGGGCTAACTATGGCTACACCTTC.

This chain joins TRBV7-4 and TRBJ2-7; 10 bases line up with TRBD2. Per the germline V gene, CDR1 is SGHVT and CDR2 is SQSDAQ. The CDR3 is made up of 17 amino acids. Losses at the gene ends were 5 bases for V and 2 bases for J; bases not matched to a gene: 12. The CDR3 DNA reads TGTGCCAGCAGCCCCGCCCCACTAGCGGGGCCCCCCTACGAGCAGTACTTC. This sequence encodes CASSPAPLAGPPYEQYF.

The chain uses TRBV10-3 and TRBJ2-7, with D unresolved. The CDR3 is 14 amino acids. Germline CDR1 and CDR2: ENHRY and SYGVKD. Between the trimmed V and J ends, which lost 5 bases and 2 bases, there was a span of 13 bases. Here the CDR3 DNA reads TGTGCCATCAGTAAGATAGACGGAACCTACGAGCAGTACTTC. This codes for CAISKIDGTYEQYF.

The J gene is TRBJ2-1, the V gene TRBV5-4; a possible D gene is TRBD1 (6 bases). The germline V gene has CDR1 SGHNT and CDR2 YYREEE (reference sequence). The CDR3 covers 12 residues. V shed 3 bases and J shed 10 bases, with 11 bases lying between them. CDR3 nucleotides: TGTGCCAGCAGCTGGATGGGGGCCGAGCAGTTCTTC. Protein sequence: CASSWMGAEQFF.

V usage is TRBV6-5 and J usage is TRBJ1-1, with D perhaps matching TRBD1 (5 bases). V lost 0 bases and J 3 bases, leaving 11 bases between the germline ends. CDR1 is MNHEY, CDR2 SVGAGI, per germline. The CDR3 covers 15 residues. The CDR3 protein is CASSYSNRGHTEAFF. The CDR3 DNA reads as TGTGCCAGCAGTTACTCGAATCGGGGACACACTGAAGCTTTCTTT.

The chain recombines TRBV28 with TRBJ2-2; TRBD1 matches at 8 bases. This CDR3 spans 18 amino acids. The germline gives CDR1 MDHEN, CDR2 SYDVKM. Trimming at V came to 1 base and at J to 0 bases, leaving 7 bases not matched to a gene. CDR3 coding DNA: TGTGCCAGCAGTTTATCGGGACAGGTGTTTTCGAACACCGGGGAGCTGTTTTTT. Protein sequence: CASSLSGQVFSNTGELFF.

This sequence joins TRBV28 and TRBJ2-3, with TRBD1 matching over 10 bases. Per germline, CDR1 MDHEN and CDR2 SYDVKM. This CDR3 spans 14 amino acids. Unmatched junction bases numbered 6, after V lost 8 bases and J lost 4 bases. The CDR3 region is CASGGQGSSDTQYF. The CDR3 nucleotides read TGTGCCAGCGGGGGACAGGGGTCGTCAGATACGCAGTATTTT.

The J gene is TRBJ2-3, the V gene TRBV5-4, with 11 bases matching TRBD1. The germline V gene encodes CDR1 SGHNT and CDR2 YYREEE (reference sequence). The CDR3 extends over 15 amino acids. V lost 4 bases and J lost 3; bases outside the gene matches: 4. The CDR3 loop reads CASSRTGGFTDTQYF. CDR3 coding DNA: TGTGCCAGCAGCAGGACAGGGGGCTTTACAGATACGCAGTATTTT. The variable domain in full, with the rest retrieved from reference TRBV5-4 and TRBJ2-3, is ETGVTQSPTHLIKTRGQQVTLRCSSQSGHNTVSWYQQALGQGPQFIFQYYREEENGRGNFPPRFSGLQFPNYSSELNVNALELDDSALYLCASSRTGGFTDTQYFGPGTRLTVL.

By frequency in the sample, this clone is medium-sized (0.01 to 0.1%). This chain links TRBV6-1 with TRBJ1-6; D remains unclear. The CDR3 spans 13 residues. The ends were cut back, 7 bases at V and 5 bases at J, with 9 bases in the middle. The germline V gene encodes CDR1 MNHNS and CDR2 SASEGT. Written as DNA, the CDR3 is TGTGCCAGCAAGTCGGCGAATAATTCACCCCTCCACTTT. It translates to CASKSANNSPLHF.

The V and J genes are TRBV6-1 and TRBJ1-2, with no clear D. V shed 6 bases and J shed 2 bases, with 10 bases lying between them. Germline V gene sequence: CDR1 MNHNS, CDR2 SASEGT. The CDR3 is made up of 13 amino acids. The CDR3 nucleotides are TGTGCCAGCAGCCCAGTGGGGAACTATGGCTACACCTTC. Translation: CASSPVGNYGYTF.

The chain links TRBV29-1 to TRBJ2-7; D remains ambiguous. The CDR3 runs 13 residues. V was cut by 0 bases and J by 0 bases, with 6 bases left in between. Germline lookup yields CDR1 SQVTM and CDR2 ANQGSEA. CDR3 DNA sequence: TGCAGCGTTGAAGAAGGATACTCCTACGAGCAGTACTTC. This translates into CSVEEGYSYEQYF.

In nucleotides, the CDR3 is TGTGCCAGCAGCTTAGAAGGGACTGTAAGCTCCTACAATGAGCAGTTCTTC. This encodes CASSLEGTVSSYNEQFF. J is TRBJ2-1 and V is TRBV7-7, with D tentatively TRBD2 (6 bases). Germline-derived CDR1 and CDR2 are SSHAT and FNYEAQ (reference sequence). Trimming cost V 1 base and J 0 bases, with 13 bases left between them. CDR3 length: 17 amino acids.

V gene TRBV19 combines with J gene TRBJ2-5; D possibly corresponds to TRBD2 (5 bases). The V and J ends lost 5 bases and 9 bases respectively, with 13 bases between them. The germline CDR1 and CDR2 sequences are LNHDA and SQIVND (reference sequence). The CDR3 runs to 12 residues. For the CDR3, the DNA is TGTGCCAGTAGTCCTCCCGACGGGGCCCAGTACTTC. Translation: CASSPPDGAQYF.

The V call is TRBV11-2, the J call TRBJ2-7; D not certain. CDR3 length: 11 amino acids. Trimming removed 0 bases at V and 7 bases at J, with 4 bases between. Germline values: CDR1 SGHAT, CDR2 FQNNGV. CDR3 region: CASSLEQEQYF. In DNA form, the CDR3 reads TGTGCCAGCAGCTTAGAACAAGAGCAGTACTTC. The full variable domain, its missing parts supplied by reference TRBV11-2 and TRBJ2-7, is EAGVAQSPRYKIIEKRQSVAFWCNPISGHATLYWYQQILGQGPKLLIQFQNNGVVDDSQLPKDRFSAERLKGVDSTLKIQPAKLEDSAVYLCASSLEQEQYFGPGTRLTVT.

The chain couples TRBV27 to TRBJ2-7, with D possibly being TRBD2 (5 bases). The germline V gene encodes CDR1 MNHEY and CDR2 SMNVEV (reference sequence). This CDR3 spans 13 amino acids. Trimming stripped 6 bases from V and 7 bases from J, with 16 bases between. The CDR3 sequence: CASSSIEGWEQYF. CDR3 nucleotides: TGTGCCAGCAGCAGCATTGAGGGCTGGGAGCAGTACTTC.

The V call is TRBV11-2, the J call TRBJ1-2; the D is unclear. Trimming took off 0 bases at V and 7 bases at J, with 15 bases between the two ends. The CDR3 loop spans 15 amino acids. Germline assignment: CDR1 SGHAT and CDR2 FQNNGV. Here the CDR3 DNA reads TGTGCCAGCAGCTTAGAGGCGGGTTGGTACGGTGGCTACACCTTC. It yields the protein CASSLEAGWYGGYTF.

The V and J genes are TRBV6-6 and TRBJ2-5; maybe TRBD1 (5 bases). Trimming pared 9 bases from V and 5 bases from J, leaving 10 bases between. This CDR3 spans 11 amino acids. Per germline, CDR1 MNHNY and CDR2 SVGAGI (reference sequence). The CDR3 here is CASRKGETQYF. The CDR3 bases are TGTGCCAGTAGAAAGGGGGAGACCCAGTACTTC.

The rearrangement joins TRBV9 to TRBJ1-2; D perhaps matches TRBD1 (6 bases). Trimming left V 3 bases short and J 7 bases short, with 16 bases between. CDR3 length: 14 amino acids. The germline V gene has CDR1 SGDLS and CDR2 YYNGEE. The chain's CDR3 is CASSDPGTKGGYTF. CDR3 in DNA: TGTGCCAGCAGCGATCCCGGGACAAAGGGTGGCTACACCTTC.